These 23 T cell receptor beta chains came from one sample sequenced in a study of blood T cell repertoires in COVID-19. TCRdb keeps only in-frame clones here, not all; method: immunoSEQ multiplex PCR. The sample lists 90,000 to 120,000 clones, approximately 92% seen once, with 32% in the top ten. Sequencing input: peripheral blood. These receptors came from an elderly woman with acute or convalescent COVID-19.

This chain connects TRBV28 to TRBJ1-2, with 10 bases lining up with TRBD1. After removal of 8 bases from V and 8 bases from J, the junction contained 14 bases not matched to a gene. This CDR3 contains 15 residues. The germline gives CDR1 MDHEN, CDR2 SYDVKM. This CDR3 reads CASAYWDRGGEGYTF. The CDR3 bases are TGTGCCAGCGCCTACTGGGACAGGGGAGGGGAGGGCTACACCTTC.

The genes are TRBV28 and TRBJ2-2; D is undetermined. CDR1 and CDR2 from the germline V gene are MDHEN and SYDVKM. The CDR3 totals 13 residues. V lost 8 bases and J 2 bases, leaving 9 bases between the germline ends. The CDR3 spells CASEAFNTGELFF. The CDR3 nucleotides are TGTGCCAGCGAGGCTTTCAACACCGGGGAGCTGTTTTTT.

This clone was seen a few times. The chain employs TRBV27 and TRBJ1-2, with TRBD1 identical over 8 bases. The length of the CDR3 is 14 residues. J gave up 8 bases and V 7 bases, and 12 bases lay outside the gene matches. Per germline, CDR1 MNHEY and CDR2 SMNVEV (reference sequence). The CDR3 DNA sequence: TGTGCCAGCAAGATGGACAGGGCCGGGGACGGCTACACCTTC. This codes for CASKMDRAGDGYTF.

The CDR3 coding sequence is TGTGCCAGCTCACCGGGCAGGGAAGACGAGCAGTACTTC. This codes for CASSPGREDEQYF. The gene calls are TRBV18 and TRBJ2-7; perhaps TRBD1 as D (5 bases). Germline CDR1 KGHSH, CDR2 LQKENI. The V and J ends lost 3 bases and 5 bases respectively, with 11 bases between them. The length of the CDR3 is 13 residues. Together with reference TRBV18 and TRBJ2-7, the CDR3 gives the full variable domain: NAGVMQNPRHLVRRRGQEARLRCSPMKGHSHVYWYRQLPEEGLKFMVYLQKENIIDESGMPKERFSAEFPKEGPSILRIQQVVRGDSAAYFCASSPGREDEQYFGPGTRLTVT.

The J gene is TRBJ2-2, the V gene TRBV6-4; D possibly corresponds to TRBD2 (5 bases). There are 13 residues in the CDR3. The V end lost 3 bases, the J end lost 9 bases, and 11 bases lay between the germline ends. Germline loops: CDR1 MRHNA, CDR2 SNTAGT. The CDR3 nucleotides read TGTGCCAGCAGTGATAACGCGGGTAGGGAGCTGTTTTTT. Translation: CASSDNAGRELFF.

This chain links TRBV25-1 with TRBJ2-7; tentatively, D is TRBD1 (6 bases). V dropped 5 bases and J dropped 3 bases, with 11 bases sitting between them. This CDR3 contains 13 residues. CDR1 MGHDK and CDR2 SYGVNS come from the germline V gene. The CDR3 nucleotides read TGTGCCAGCAGTAACAGGGTCGGCTACGAGCAGTACTTC. It yields the protein CASSNRVGYEQYF.

The rearrangement uses TRBV6-2 or TRBV6-3 and TRBJ2-1, with 14 positions matching TRBD2. CDR3 length equals 20 residues. Germline V gene lookup returns CDR1 MNHEY and CDR2 SVGEGT. With V trimmed by 2 bases and J by 0 bases, 9 bases remained unmatched. CDR3: CASSYQTSGGAWSSYNEQFF. The CDR3 DNA reads as TGTGCCAGCAGTTACCAGACTAGCGGGGGGGCCTGGAGCTCCTACAATGAGCAGTTCTTC.

The chain carries TRBV25-1 and TRBJ1-4, with D tentatively TRBD1 (6 bases). The CDR3 is made up of 15 amino acids. Trimming left V 2 bases short and J 2 bases short, with 9 bases between. Germline CDR1 MGHDK, CDR2 SYGVNS. CDR3: CASSERDITNEKLFF. CDR3 DNA sequence: TGTGCCAGCAGTGAACGGGACATTACTAATGAAAAACTGTTTTTT.

V gene TRBV27 combines with J gene TRBJ1-5; D uncertain. The CDR3 is made up of 17 amino acids. V dropped 1 base and J dropped 2 bases, with 15 bases sitting between them. From germline, CDR1 is MNHEY and CDR2 SMNVEV (reference sequence). CDR3 DNA: TGTGCCAGCAGTTTATTTTACCAGTATCGTGGCAATCAGCCCCAGCATTTT. This codes for CASSLFYQYRGNQPQHF.

This CDR3 reads CASSQEGQGFHGYTF. The CDR3 DNA reads as TGTGCCAGCAGCCAAGAGGGACAGGGTTTTCATGGCTACACCTTC. This chain connects TRBV3-1 (or the pseudogene TRBV3-2) to TRBJ1-2; 9 bases are a match to TRBD1. The CDR3 covers 15 residues. Germline assignment: CDR1 LGHDT and CDR2 YNNKEL (reference sequence). V shed 0 bases and J 6 bases; nucleotides not matched to a gene: 5.

The chain links TRBV6-2 or TRBV6-3 to TRBJ2-4, with 8 positions matching TRBD1. From germline, CDR1 is MNHEY and CDR2 SVGEGT. V gave up 5 bases and J gave up 2 bases; unmatched junction bases: 5. This CDR3 is 15 amino acids long. In DNA, the CDR3 is TGTGCCAGCAGTCACTGGACAGGGTCCAAAAACATTCAGTACTTC. Translated: CASSHWTGSKNIQYF.

This clone was detected once. This chain connects TRBV24-1 to TRBJ2-2, with TRBD2 identical over 8 bases. Germline V gene sequence: CDR1 KGHDR, CDR2 SFDVKD. The J segment lost 5 bases and the V segment lost 10 bases, leaving 5 bases of the junction unmatched. The CDR3 is 13 residues long. The CDR3 coding sequence is TGTGCCACTTCGGGGGGGCGAACCGGGGAGCTGTTTTTT. Its protein is CATSGGRTGELFF.

V is TRBV7-2 and J is TRBJ2-7, with 8 bases matching TRBD1. Looked up from germline, CDR1 is SGHTA and CDR2 is FQGNSA. CDR3 length: 15 residues. J gave up 2 bases and V 1 base, and 4 bases lay outside the gene matches. The CDR3 sequence: CASSLDRGETYEQYF. The CDR3 DNA follows: TGTGCCAGCAGCTTAGACAGGGGGGAGACCTACGAGCAGTACTTC.

This clone was counted a few times. This chain connects TRBV7-2 to TRBJ2-7; tentative D call: TRBD2 (6 bases). V was shortened by 2 bases and J by 6 bases, with 11 bases between the two germline ends. Germline V gives CDR1 SGHTA, CDR2 FQGNSA. The CDR3 loop spans 13 amino acids. The CDR3 sequence: CASSLLDGSEQYF. For the CDR3, the DNA is TGTGCCAGCAGCTTATTAGACGGGAGCGAGCAGTACTTC.

CDR3 region: CAISEVYRDLNYGYTF. CDR3 nucleotide sequence: TGTGCCATCAGTGAGGTCTACAGGGATCTTAACTATGGCTACACCTTC. This rearrangement joins TRBV10-3 to TRBJ1-2; tentative D call: TRBD1 (6 bases). This CDR3 is 16 amino acids long. Trimming left V 2 bases short and J 1 base short, with 14 bases between. CDR1 is ENHRY, CDR2 SYGVKD, per germline.

The J gene is TRBJ2-1, the V gene TRBV24-1, with D possibly matching TRBD2 (5 bases). The germline V gene encodes CDR1 KGHDR and CDR2 SFDVKD. Between the trimmed V and J ends, which lost 5 bases and 0 bases, there was a span of 7 bases. The CDR3 consists of 14 residues. CDR3 loop: CATSAGISYNEQFF. The CDR3 DNA is TGTGCCACCAGTGCGGGGATCTCCTACAATGAGCAGTTCTTC.

The V gene is TRBV5-1, the J gene TRBJ2-5; a possible D gene is TRBD1 (5 bases). This CDR3 contains 14 residues. Per the germline V gene, CDR1 is SGHRS and CDR2 is YFSETQ. V lost 3 bases to trimming and J lost 7 bases, with 16 bases between them. The CDR3 here is CASSSYSGRGTQYF. CDR3 DNA sequence: TGCGCCAGCAGCTCATACTCAGGGCGAGGGACCCAGTACTTC.

The sample holds one count of this clone. V usage is TRBV12-3 or TRBV12-4 and J usage is TRBJ1-5; tentatively, D is TRBD1 (5 bases). The CDR3 length is 12 residues. V gave up 1 base and J gave up 9 bases, with 7 bases separating them. CDR3 protein: CASSLVGGPQHF. The CDR3 DNA reads as TGTGCCAGCAGTTTAGTCGGGGGGCCCCAGCATTTT.

The chain recombines TRBV5-1 with TRBJ2-7; 8 bases are a match to TRBD2. Germline trimming cut 2 bases from V and 1 base from J; bases unmatched to any gene: 2. Germline assignment: CDR1 SGHRS and CDR2 YFSETQ. The length of the CDR3 is 14 residues. CDR3 bases: TGCGCCAGCAGCTTTAGCGGGGTGTCCTACGAGCAGTACTTC. Its translation is CASSFSGVSYEQYF.

In this sample, this clone turned up once. V gene TRBV5-1 combines with J gene TRBJ2-6, with 8 bases matching TRBD1. Trimming took 1 base from V and 0 from J; bases not matched to a gene: 9. Germline lookup yields CDR1 SGHRS and CDR2 YFSETQ. This CDR3 comprises 19 residues. The CDR3 sequence: CASSLSVGQDGSGANVLTF. The CDR3 DNA follows: TGCGCCAGCAGCTTGTCCGTGGGACAGGACGGCTCTGGGGCCAACGTCCTGACTTTC.

The chain is built from TRBV11-2 and TRBJ1-6, with D hard to call. CDR3 size: 16 residues. V shed 3 bases and J shed 0 bases, with 9 bases lying between them. Germline V lookup: CDR1 SGHAT, CDR2 FQNNGV. The CDR3 is CASSFLRSSYNSPLHF. CDR3 bases: TGTGCCAGCAGCTTTCTTAGGAGCTCCTATAATTCACCCCTCCACTTT. The full variable domain, its missing parts supplied by reference TRBV11-2 and TRBJ1-6, is EAGVAQSPRYKIIEKRQSVAFWCNPISGHATLYWYQQILGQGPKLLIQFQNNGVVDDSQLPKDRFSAERLKGVDSTLKIQPAKLEDSAVYLCASSFLRSSYNSPLHFGNGTRLTVT.

The chain employs TRBV27 and TRBJ1-2, with TRBD1 matching 8 bases. The germline CDR1 and CDR2 sequences are MNHEY and SMNVEV (reference sequence). The CDR3 loop spans 13 amino acids. With 5 bases clipped from V and 8 bases from J, the junction kept 7 bases outside the gene matches. CDR3 bases: TGTGCCAGCAGTCTGACAGGGGCGGGGGGCTACACCTTC. This translates into CASSLTGAGGYTF.

The chain is built from TRBV6-6 and TRBJ1-1; D not certain. The germline gives CDR1 MNHNY, CDR2 SVGAGI (reference sequence). The CDR3 is 14 residues long. The V end lost 5 bases, the J end lost 5 bases, and 15 bases lay between the germline ends. The CDR3 nucleotides read TGTGCCAGCAGTCCCGGACGGGCGGGGACTGAAGCTTTCTTT. Its protein product is CASSPGRAGTEAFF.